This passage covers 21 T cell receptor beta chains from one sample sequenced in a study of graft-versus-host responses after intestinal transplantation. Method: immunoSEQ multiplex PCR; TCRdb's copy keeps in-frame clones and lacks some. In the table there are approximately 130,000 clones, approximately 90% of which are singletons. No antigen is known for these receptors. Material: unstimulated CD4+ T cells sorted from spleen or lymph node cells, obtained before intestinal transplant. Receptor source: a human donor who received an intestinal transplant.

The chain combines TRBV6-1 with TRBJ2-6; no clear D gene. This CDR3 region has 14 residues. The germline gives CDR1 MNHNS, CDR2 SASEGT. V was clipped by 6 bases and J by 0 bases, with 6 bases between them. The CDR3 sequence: CASRSASGANVLTF. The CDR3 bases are TGTGCCAGCAGATCCGCCTCTGGGGCCAACGTCCTGACTTTC.

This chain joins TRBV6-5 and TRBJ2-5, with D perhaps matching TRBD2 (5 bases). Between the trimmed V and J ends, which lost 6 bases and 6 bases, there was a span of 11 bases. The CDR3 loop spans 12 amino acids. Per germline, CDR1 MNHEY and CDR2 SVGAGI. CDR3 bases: TGTGCCAGCAGGGACTCGACACAGACCCAGTACTTC. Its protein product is CASRDSTQTQYF.

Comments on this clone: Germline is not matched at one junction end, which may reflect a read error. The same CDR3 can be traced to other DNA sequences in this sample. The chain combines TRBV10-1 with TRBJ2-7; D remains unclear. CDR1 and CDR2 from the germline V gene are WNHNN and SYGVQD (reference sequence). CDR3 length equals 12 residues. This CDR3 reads CASSEYSYEQYF. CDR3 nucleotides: TGCGCCAGCAGCGAGTACTCCTACGAGCAGTACTTC.

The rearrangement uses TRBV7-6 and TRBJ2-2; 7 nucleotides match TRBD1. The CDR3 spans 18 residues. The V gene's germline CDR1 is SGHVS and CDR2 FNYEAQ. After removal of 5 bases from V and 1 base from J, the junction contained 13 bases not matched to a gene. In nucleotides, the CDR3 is TGTGCCAGCAGCGACCGGATCCGGACAGGACGGAACACCGGGGAGCTGTTTTTT. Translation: CASSDRIRTGRNTGELFF.

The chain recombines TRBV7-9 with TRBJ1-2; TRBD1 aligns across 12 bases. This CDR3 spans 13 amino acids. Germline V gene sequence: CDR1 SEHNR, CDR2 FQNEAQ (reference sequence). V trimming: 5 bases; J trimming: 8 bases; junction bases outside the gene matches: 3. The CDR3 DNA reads TGTGCCAGCAGCGGGACAGGGGGCAGGGGCTACACCTTC. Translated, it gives CASSGTGGRGYTF.

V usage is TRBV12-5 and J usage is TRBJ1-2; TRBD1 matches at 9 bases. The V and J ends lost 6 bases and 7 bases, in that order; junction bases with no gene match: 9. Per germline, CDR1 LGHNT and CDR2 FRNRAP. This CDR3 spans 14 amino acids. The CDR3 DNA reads TGTGCTAGTGGACACGGACAGGGGACGGGTGGCTACACCTTC. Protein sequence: CASGHGQGTGGYTF.

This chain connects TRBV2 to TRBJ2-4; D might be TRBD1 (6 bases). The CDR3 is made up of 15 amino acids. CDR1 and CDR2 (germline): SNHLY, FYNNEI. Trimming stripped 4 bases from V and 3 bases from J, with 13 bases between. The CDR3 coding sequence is TGTGCCAGCAGTGGAGACAGGTCGGGCAAAAACATTCAGTACTTC. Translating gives CASSGDRSGKNIQYF.

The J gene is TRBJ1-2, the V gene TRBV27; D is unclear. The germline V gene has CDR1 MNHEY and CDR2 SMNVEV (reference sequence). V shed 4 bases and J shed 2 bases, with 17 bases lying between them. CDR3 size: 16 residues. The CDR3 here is CASSSLFVVGNYGYTF. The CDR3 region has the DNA TGTGCCAGCAGTTCTCTTTTTGTGGTTGGGAACTATGGCTACACCTTC.

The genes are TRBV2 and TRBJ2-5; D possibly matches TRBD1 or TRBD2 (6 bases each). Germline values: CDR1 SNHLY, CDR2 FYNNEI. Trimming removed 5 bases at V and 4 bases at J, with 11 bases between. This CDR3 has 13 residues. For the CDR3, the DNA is TGTGCCAGCAGTAGGGGGGTTGGAGAGACCCAGTACTTC. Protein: CASSRGVGETQYF.

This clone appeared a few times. CDR3 DNA sequence: TGTGCCAGCAGCTTCCTTCACACAGATACGCAGTATTTT. Translated, it gives CASSFLHTDTQYF. The V gene is TRBV13, the J gene TRBJ2-3; no definite D call. V lost 3 bases and J lost 2, with 6 bases in between. This CDR3 spans 13 amino acids. Germline assignment: CDR1 PRHDT and CDR2 FYEKMQ (reference sequence).

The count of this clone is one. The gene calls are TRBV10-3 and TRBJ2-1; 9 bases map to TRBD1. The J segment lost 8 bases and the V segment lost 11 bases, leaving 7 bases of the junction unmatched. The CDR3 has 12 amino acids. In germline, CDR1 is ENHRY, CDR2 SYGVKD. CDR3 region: CAAGQGNYEQFF. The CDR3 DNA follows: TGTGCCGCCGGACAGGGGAATTATGAGCAGTTCTTC.

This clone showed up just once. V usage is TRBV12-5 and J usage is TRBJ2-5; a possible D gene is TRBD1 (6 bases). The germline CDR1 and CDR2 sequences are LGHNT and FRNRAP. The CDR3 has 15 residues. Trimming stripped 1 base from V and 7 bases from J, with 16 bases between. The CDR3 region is CASGLAAGVRGTQYF. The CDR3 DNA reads TGTGCTAGTGGTTTGGCCGCAGGGGTTCGGGGGACCCAGTACTTC.

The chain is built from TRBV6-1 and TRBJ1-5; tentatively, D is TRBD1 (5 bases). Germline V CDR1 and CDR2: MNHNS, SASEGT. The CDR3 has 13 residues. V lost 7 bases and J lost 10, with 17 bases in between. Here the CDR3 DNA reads TGTGCCAGCACGAGGCAGGGTCTTTTACCCCAGCATTTT. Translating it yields CASTRQGLLPQHF.

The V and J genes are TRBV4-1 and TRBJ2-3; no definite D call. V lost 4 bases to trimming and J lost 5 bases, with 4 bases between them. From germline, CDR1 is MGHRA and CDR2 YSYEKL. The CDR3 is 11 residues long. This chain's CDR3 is CASSREDTQYF. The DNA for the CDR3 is TGCGCCAGCAGCCGGGAAGATACGCAGTATTTT.

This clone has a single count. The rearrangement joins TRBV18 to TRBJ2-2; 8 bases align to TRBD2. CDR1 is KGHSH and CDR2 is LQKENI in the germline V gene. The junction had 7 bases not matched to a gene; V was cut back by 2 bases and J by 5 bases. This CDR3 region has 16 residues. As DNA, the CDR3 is TGTGCCAGCTCACCAAGTGCTAGCGGGCCGACCGGGGAGCTGTTTTTT. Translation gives CASSPSASGPTGELFF. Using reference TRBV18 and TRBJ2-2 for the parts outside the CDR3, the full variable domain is NAGVMQNPRHLVRRRGQEARLRCSPMKGHSHVYWYRQLPEEGLKFMVYLQKENIIDESGMPKERFSAEFPKEGPSILRIQQVVRGDSAAYFCASSPSASGPTGELFFGEGSRLTVL.

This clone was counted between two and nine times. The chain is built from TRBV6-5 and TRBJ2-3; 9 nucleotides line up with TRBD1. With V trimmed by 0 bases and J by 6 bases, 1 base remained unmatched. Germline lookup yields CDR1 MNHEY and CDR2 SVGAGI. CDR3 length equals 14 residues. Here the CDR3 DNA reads TGTGCCAGCAGTTACTCGGGACAGGGCGATACGCAGTATTTT. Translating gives CASSYSGQGDTQYF.

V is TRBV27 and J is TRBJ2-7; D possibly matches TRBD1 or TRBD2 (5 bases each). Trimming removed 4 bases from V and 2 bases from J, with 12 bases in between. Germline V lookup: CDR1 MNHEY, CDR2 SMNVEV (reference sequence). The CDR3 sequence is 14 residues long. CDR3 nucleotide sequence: TGTGCCAGCAGTTGGGACGCAAGAACCTACGAGCAGTACTTC. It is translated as CASSWDARTYEQYF.

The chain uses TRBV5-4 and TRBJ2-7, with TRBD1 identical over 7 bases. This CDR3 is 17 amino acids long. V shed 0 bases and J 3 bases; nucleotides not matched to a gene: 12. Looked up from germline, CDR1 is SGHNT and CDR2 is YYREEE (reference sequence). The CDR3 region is CASSLGPPTGRNYEQYF. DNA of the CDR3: TGTGCCAGCAGCTTGGGCCCTCCGACAGGGCGGAACTACGAGCAGTACTTC. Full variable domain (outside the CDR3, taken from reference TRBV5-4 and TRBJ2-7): ETGVTQSPTHLIKTRGQQVTLRCSSQSGHNTVSWYQQALGQGPQFIFQYYREEENGRGNFPPRFSGLQFPNYSSELNVNALELDDSALYLCASSLGPPTGRNYEQYFGPGTRLTVT.

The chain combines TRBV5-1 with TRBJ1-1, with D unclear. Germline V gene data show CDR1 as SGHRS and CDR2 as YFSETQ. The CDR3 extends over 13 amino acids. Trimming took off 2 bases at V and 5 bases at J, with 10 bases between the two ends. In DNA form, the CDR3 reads TGCGCCAGCAGCTTAAGTCCGGGGACTGAAGCTTTCTTT. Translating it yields CASSLSPGTEAFF.

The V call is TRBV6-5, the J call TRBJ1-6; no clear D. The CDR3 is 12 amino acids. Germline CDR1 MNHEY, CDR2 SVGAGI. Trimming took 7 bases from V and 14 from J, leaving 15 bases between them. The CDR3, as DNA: TGTGCCAGCACCCCCATCTCCGGCACCCTCCACTTT. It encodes CASTPISGTLHF.

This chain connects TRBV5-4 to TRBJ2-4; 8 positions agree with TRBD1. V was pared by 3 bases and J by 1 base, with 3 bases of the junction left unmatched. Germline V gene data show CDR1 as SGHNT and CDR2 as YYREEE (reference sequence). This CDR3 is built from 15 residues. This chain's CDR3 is CASSSDRVAKNIQYF. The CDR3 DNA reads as TGTGCCAGCAGCTCGGACAGGGTGGCCAAAAACATTCAGTACTTC.